This T cell receptor (beta chain) was found in a study of B cell selection in AIRE deficiency. Overall study findings and caveats: Roughly 29% of healthy-shared Treg TCRbeta sequences appeared in patient Tconv cells. Only around a tenth of over 3,000 shared Treg sequences were patient-specific; 31.6% healthy-specific.

The method was immunoSEQ multiplex PCR; TCRdb's version includes in-frame clones alone and lacks a portion of them. Here the sample spans tens of thousands of clones, roughly 95% being singletons. V lost 1 base and J lost 7; bases outside the gene matches: 2. The CDR3 runs 15 residues. The germline gives CDR1 LGHNA, CDR2 YSLEER. Sorting defined conventional CD4 T cells as CD4+CD127+. In the case of this clone: The target antigen is unknown.

The chain links TRBV4-3 to TRBJ1-6; 9 bases are a match to TRBD1. Sequenced material: CD4+CD127+ conventional T cells sorted from PBMCs. The source is a human donor in good health. The DNA of the CDR3 is TGCGCCAGCAGCCAAGGGACAGGGGTAAATTCACCCCTCCACTTT. Translated, it gives CASSQGTGVNSPLHF.